This T cell receptor (beta chain) was recorded in a study of T cells in Graves' hyperthyroidism and ophthalmopathy. Ophthalmopathy in the patients scored at least 3 on Clinical Activity Score and at least 4 on NOSPECS grade, lasting under 3 months. It was RNA transcripts that yielded the amplified TCR beta CDR3 regions. Using the HTBI primer set, a first-round RT-PCR was run on the TCR CDR3. From the multiplex PCR reads, TCRdb called clonotypes with MiXCR, one entry per CDR3 protein. This sample yields about 600,000 distinct CDR3 sequences, of which roughly 16% are seen a single time; under 3.5% belongs to the top ten. The CDR3 loop spans 15 amino acids. Germline CDR1 is DFQATT and CDR2 is SNEGSKA (reference sequence). Between the trimmed V and J ends, which lost 5 bases and 4 bases, there was a span of 19 bases.

This sequence joins TRBV20-1 and TRBJ2-3; D may be TRBD2 (6 bases). The sample comprised blood. The TCR sequence derives from a woman in her 40s with Graves' ophthalmopathy. CDR3 nucleotide sequence: TGCAGTGCTGAAAGAGTCCCGGGACTTGCAGATACGCAGTATTTT. Translated: CSAERVPGLADTQYF.